This passage covers 18 T cell receptor beta chains from one sample sequenced in a study of neurological immune-mediated disorders. TCRdb re-analysed the 5' RACE reads in MiXCR, keeping a single row per CDR3 protein. Altogether tens of thousands of distinct CDR3 sequences are present, roughly 16% being singletons, with the ten largest covering about 4.9%. The time point here: technical triplicate 3. Input material: CD4+ T cells from blood. Receptor source: a female donor with HTLV-1-associated myelopathy (HAM/TSP).

The gene calls are TRBV20-1 and TRBJ2-1; tentative D call: TRBD2 (6 bases). This CDR3 is built from 17 residues. V dropped 6 bases and J dropped 0 bases, with 21 bases sitting between them. CDR1 is DFQATT, CDR2 SNEGSKA, per germline (reference sequence). For the CDR3, the DNA is TGCAGTGCCCAGAATCGGGGGAGTAGAAGCTCCTACAATGAGCAGTTCTTC. As protein: CSAQNRGSRSSYNEQFF.

This clonotype showed up many times. The DNA is omitted, as the CDR3 cannot be located on it reliably, and the CDR3 follows TCRdb's listing. V is TRBV7-2 and J is TRBJ2-1; TRBD2, as called in the table, went unchecked against the DNA. Germline CDR1 is SGHTA and CDR2 is FQGNSA. The CDR3 region is 22 residues in length, termini included. The chain's CDR3 is CASSFYICSALGGTSGNNEQFF.

The table lists this clonotype with many counts. The chain has TRBV7-8 and TRBJ1-2, with unresolved D. V lost 0 bases to trimming and J lost 10 bases, with 6 bases between them. The CDR3 consists of 11 residues. Germline V gene data show CDR1 as SGHVS and CDR2 as FQNEAQ. The CDR3 loop is CASSLAGVYTF. CDR3 sequence (DNA): TGTGCCAGCAGCTTAGCCGGTGTCTACACCTTC.

The sample holds many counts of this clonotype. The chain employs TRBV12-3 or TRBV12-4 and TRBJ2-3; possible D gene TRBD2, 6 bases. The CDR3 is made up of 14 amino acids. V was clipped by 6 bases and J by 3 bases, with 13 bases between them. The CDR3 spells CASSWEEATDTQYF. CDR3 DNA sequence: TGTGCCAGCAGCTGGGAGGAGGCTACAGATACGCAGTATTTT.

This clonotype was counted many times. The gene calls are TRBV6-5 and TRBJ1-1; D not certain. The CDR3 runs to 14 residues. V dropped 0 bases and J dropped 0 bases, with 5 bases sitting between them. Per the germline V gene, CDR1 is MNHEY and CDR2 is SVGAGI. The CDR3 coding sequence is TGTGCCAGCAGTTACTCGAGGTTGAACACTGAAGCTTTCTTT. Translating it yields CASSYSRLNTEAFF.

This clonotype was seen ten or more times. The V and J genes are TRBV20-1 and TRBJ2-7; tentative D call: TRBD2 (6 bases). Germline CDR1 is DFQATT and CDR2 is SNEGSKA (reference sequence). Trimming stripped 0 bases from V and 5 bases from J, with 14 bases between. This CDR3 contains 14 residues. The CDR3 region is CSARDQRAVDEQYF. The CDR3 bases are TGCAGTGCTAGAGACCAGCGGGCTGTTGACGAGCAGTACTTC.

Many counts were recorded for this clonotype. V usage is TRBV20-1 and J usage is TRBJ1-5, with 8 bases fitting TRBD1. V was pared by 0 bases and J by 1 base, with 5 bases of the junction left unmatched. From germline, CDR1 is DFQATT and CDR2 SNEGSKA (reference sequence). The CDR3 spans 16 residues. The CDR3 coding sequence is TGCAGTGCTAGAGATTTTGACAGGGGCAGCAATCAGCCCCAGCATTTT. Its translation: CSARDFDRGSNQPQHF.

This clonotype was found many times. CDR3 amino acids: CASSLGVVGEETQYF. CDR3 nucleotide sequence: TGTGCCAGCAGCTTAGGAGTGGTTGGGGAGGAGACCCAGTACTTC. This chain uses TRBV6-5 with TRBJ2-5; D perhaps matches TRBD2 (5 bases). The CDR3 has 15 residues. Trimming shortened V by 6 bases and J by 5 bases, and 19 bases separated the two germline ends. Germline lookup yields CDR1 MNHEY and CDR2 SVGAGI.

This chain connects TRBV7-2 to TRBJ1-2, with 10 bases identical to TRBD1. With 10 bases clipped from V and 4 bases from J, the junction kept 21 bases outside the gene matches. Germline CDR1 reads SGHTA; CDR2 reads FQGNSA. CDR3 length equals 18 residues. CDR3: CANTLTPGQGILSYGYTF. CDR3 sequence (DNA): TGTGCCAACACCTTAACCCCGGGACAGGGGATCCTCTCCTATGGCTACACCTTC.

This clonotype occurred many times. For the CDR3, the DNA is TGCGCCAGCAATCTAGCGGGAGCCGGAGATACGCAGTATTTT. This encodes CASNLAGAGDTQYF. The chain recombines TRBV5-1 with TRBJ2-3, with 10 bases fitting TRBD2. The germline V gene encodes CDR1 SGHRS and CDR2 YFSETQ. The J segment lost 5 bases and the V segment lost 6 bases, leaving 6 bases of the junction unmatched. The CDR3 covers 14 residues.

This clonotype has a count of ten or more. The V and J genes are TRBV6-6 and TRBJ1-2; D is undetermined. This CDR3 region has 13 residues. CDR1 and CDR2 (germline): MNHNY, SVGAGI (reference sequence). V lost 6 bases to trimming and J lost 4 bases, with 12 bases between them. CDR3 in amino acids: CASRPGYIYGYTF. In DNA form, the CDR3 reads TGTGCCAGCAGACCCGGCTACATCTATGGCTACACCTTC.

Many counts were recorded for this clonotype. The chain uses TRBV7-8 and TRBJ2-4; 13 bases map to TRBD2. The CDR3 consists of 18 residues. With V trimmed by 5 bases and J by 4 bases, 11 bases remained unmatched. CDR1 is SGHVS, CDR2 FQNEAQ, per germline. DNA for the CDR3: TGTGCCAGCAGCATAGGTGGGACTAGCGGGGTTCGGAAAAACATTCAGTACTTC. This encodes CASSIGGTSGVRKNIQYF.

This clonotype was found many times. The chain links TRBV5-5 to TRBJ2-2; the match to TRBD2 covers 7 bases. Trimming removed 3 bases from V and 3 bases from J; junction bases left unmatched: 8. The CDR3 contains 16 residues. Germline CDR1 reads SGHKS; CDR2 reads YYEKEE (reference sequence). CDR3 coding DNA: TGTGCCAGCAGCTCCTTCGGGGGGTGGGACACCGGGGAGCTGTTTTTT. It encodes CASSSFGGWDTGELFF.

This clonotype was seen at least ten times. J is TRBJ2-1 and V is TRBV7-2, with 7 bases fitting TRBD2. With 1 base clipped from V and 6 bases from J, the junction kept 6 bases outside the gene matches. This CDR3 has 15 amino acids. Germline values: CDR1 SGHTA, CDR2 FQGNSA. For the CDR3, the DNA is TGTGCCAGCAGCTTAGAGCGGACTAGAGGCAATGAGCAGTTCTTC. Translation: CASSLERTRGNEQFF.

This clonotype came up many times. The rearrangement joins TRBV12-3 or TRBV12-4 to TRBJ2-3, with 15 bases fitting TRBD2. The CDR3 totals 18 residues. Trimming cost V 6 bases and J 0 bases; bases outside gene matches: 7. CDR3 region: CASSEGLAGGPSTDTQYF. CDR3 bases: TGTGCCAGCAGCGAGGGACTAGCGGGGGGTCCCAGCACAGATACGCAGTATTTT.

The chain joins TRBV25-1 to TRBJ2-3; maybe TRBD1 (5 bases). CDR3 length equals 18 residues. Trimming took off 0 bases at V and 0 bases at J, with 16 bases between the two ends. The germline V gene has CDR1 MGHDK and CDR2 SYGVNS. The CDR3 DNA follows: TGTGCCAGCAGTGAATATCGAGGATGGGCAGGGAGCACAGATACGCAGTATTTT. Its protein product is CASSEYRGWAGSTDTQYF.

This clonotype was counted many times. This rearrangement joins TRBV11-3 to TRBJ2-1, with 11 nucleotides matching TRBD2. Per germline, CDR1 SGHNT and CDR2 YENEEA. The CDR3 length is 15 residues. Losses at the gene ends were 5 bases for V and 5 bases for J; bases not matched to a gene: 5. This chain's CDR3 is CASSTLAGGHNEQFF. In DNA, the CDR3 is TGTGCCAGCAGCACTCTAGCGGGAGGTCACAATGAGCAGTTCTTC.

This clonotype was detected many times. This sequence joins TRBV5-4 and TRBJ2-2; 9 positions agree with TRBD2. The CDR3 runs to 15 residues. The V gene end was trimmed by 5 bases and the J gene end by 6 bases; junction bases not matched to a gene: 8. Germline values: CDR1 SGHNT, CDR2 YYREEE (reference sequence). The CDR3 sequence: CASSLAGAVPGELFF. CDR3 coding DNA: TGTGCCAGCAGTTTAGCGGGAGCGGTCCCCGGGGAGCTGTTTTTT.